This is a list of T cell receptor beta chains from one sample in a study of shared clonotypes between healthy human individuals. The table came from immunoSEQ multiplex PCR; TCRdb's copy has only in-frame clones and leaves some out. Of fewer than 550,000 clones in the sample, about 75% were seen once. Sample: PBMCs. The receptors were sampled from a middle-aged woman in good health. Some clones in this sample may be carry-over from other donors' samples. Each CDR3 is given with its conserved first and last residue. The D gene is left open where the match is weak. Size values are once, few and many counts, or a class for expanded clones, and some rows have none.

j_call: TRBJ2-2; clone_size: NA; d_call: NA; v_call: TRBV7-2; cdr3_nt: TGTGCCAGCAGCTTGGGACGGATGAACACCGGGGAGCTGTTTTTT; cdr3_aa: CASSLGRMNTGELFF
j_call: TRBJ1-2; clone_size: NA; d_call: NA; v_call: TRBV25-1; cdr3_nt: TGTGCCAGCAGCCAGAGGGACCCCACCTTTGGCGGCTACACCTTC; cdr3_aa: CASSQRDPTFGGYTF
j_call: TRBJ2-7; clone_size: NA; d_call: NA; v_call: TRBV5-1; cdr3_nt: TGCGCCAGCAGCTTGGACGGGAGCTCCTACGAGCAGTACTTC; cdr3_aa: CASSLDGSSYEQYF
j_call: TRBJ2-2; clone_size: NA; d_call: NA; v_call: TRBV11-3; cdr3_nt: TGTGCCAGCAGCCAGGGGATAGCGGCGAACACCGGGGAGCTGTTTTTT; cdr3_aa: CASSQGIAANTGELFF
j_call: TRBJ2-2; clone_size: NA; d_call: TRBD2; v_call: TRBV4-3; cdr3_nt: TGCGCCAGCAGCCGAGAACTAGCGGGAAGCACCGGGGAGCTGTTTTTT; cdr3_aa: CASSRELAGSTGELFF
j_call: TRBJ2-4; clone_size: few; d_call: TRBD2; v_call: TRBV2; cdr3_nt: TGTGCCAGCAGTGTCGGGGGACTAGCGGGAGCCAAAAACATTCAGTACTTC; cdr3_aa: CASSVGGLAGAKNIQYF
j_call: TRBJ2-1; clone_size: NA; d_call: TRBD2; v_call: TRBV15; cdr3_nt: TGTGCCACCAGCAGAGCCGGGCTAGCGGAATACAATGAGCAGTTCTTC; cdr3_aa: CATSRAGLAEYNEQFF
j_call: TRBJ2-3; clone_size: NA; d_call: TRBD1; v_call: TRBV5-1; cdr3_nt: TGCGCCAGCAGACAGGGGTCGAATAGAATAGATACGCAGTATTTT; cdr3_aa: CASRQGSNRIDTQYF
j_call: TRBJ2-5; clone_size: NA; d_call: NA; v_call: TRBV18; cdr3_nt: TGTGCCAGCTCACCAAGGTCTAGGGTGGAGACCCAGTACTTC; cdr3_aa: CASSPRSRVETQYF
j_call: TRBJ1-2; clone_size: many; d_call: TRBD1; v_call: TRBV30; cdr3_nt: TGTGCCTGGAGTGCGGACAGGGTAAAAGGCTACACCTTC; cdr3_aa: CAWSADRVKGYTF
j_call: TRBJ1-3; clone_size: NA; d_call: NA; v_call: TRBV2; cdr3_nt: TGTGCCAGCAGGCTCGAAAGCTCTGGAAACACCATATATTTT; cdr3_aa: CASRLESSGNTIYF
j_call: TRBJ1-1; clone_size: NA; d_call: NA; v_call: TRBV30; cdr3_nt: TGTGCCTGGGATACAGGAGGCATCACTGAAGCTTTCTTT; cdr3_aa: CAWDTGGITEAFF
j_call: TRBJ1-4; clone_size: once; d_call: TRBD1; v_call: TRBV27; cdr3_nt: TGTGCCAGCAGTCGGACAGGGGTGGGGGAAAAACTGTTTTTT; cdr3_aa: CASSRTGVGEKLFF
j_call: TRBJ2-3; clone_size: few; d_call: NA; v_call: TRBV5-1; cdr3_nt: TGCGCCAGCAGTAGGGGCACAGATACGCAGTATTTT; cdr3_aa: CASSRGTDTQYF
j_call: TRBJ2-7; clone_size: NA; d_call: NA; v_call: TRBV6-6; cdr3_nt: TGTGCCAGCAGTTACCGGGGACTCGAGCAGTACTTC; cdr3_aa: CASSYRGLEQYF
j_call: TRBJ1-1; clone_size: NA; d_call: TRBD1; v_call: TRBV27; cdr3_nt: TGTGCCAGCAGTTTGAAAAGGGGGCTCGCTGAAGCTTTCTTT; cdr3_aa: CASSLKRGLAEAFF
j_call: TRBJ2-1; clone_size: NA; d_call: NA; v_call: TRBV5-4; cdr3_nt: TGTGCCAGCAGCTCGGGACTGAATGAGCAGTTCTTC; cdr3_aa: CASSSGLNEQFF
j_call: TRBJ2-7; clone_size: few; d_call: NA; v_call: TRBV7-3; cdr3_nt: TGTGCCAGCAGCTTACTTGTGGGAGCCCAGTACGAGCAGTACTTC; cdr3_aa: CASSLLVGAQYEQYF
j_call: TRBJ2-1; clone_size: NA; d_call: NA; v_call: TRBV9; cdr3_nt: TGTGCCAGCAGCGTAGGAAGCGGTAGCTCCTACAATGAGCAGTTCTTC; cdr3_aa: CASSVGSGSSYNEQFF
j_call: TRBJ1-5; clone_size: few; d_call: NA; v_call: TRBV19; cdr3_nt: TGTGCCAGTAGTATCTGGGTACCGCAAAGCAATCAGCCCCAGCATTTT; cdr3_aa: CASSIWVPQSNQPQHF
j_call: TRBJ1-2; clone_size: NA; d_call: NA; v_call: TRBV20-1; cdr3_nt: TGCAGTGCTCGGATTTACTATGGCTACACCTTC; cdr3_aa: CSARIYYGYTF
j_call: TRBJ1-3; clone_size: NA; d_call: NA; v_call: TRBV28; cdr3_nt: TGTGCCAGCAGTTATGGACCCCCCCGCTCTGGAAACACCATATATTTT; cdr3_aa: CASSYGPPRSGNTIYF
j_call: TRBJ2-3; clone_size: once; d_call: NA; v_call: TRBV30; cdr3_nt: TGTGCCTGGAGCGGAGAGGACACAGATACGCAGTATTTT; cdr3_aa: CAWSGEDTDTQYF
j_call: TRBJ2-3; clone_size: NA; d_call: TRBD2; v_call: TRBV6-1; cdr3_nt: TGTGCCAGCAGTGAAGCGCTCAGCGGGAGAACAGATACGCAGTATTTT; cdr3_aa: CASSEALSGRTDTQYF
j_call: TRBJ2-2; clone_size: NA; d_call: NA; v_call: TRBV5-1; cdr3_nt: TGCGCCAGCAGCTTGGAGCCCACCGGGGAGCTGTTTTTT; cdr3_aa: CASSLEPTGELFF
j_call: TRBJ2-7; clone_size: NA; d_call: NA; v_call: TRBV29-1; cdr3_nt: TGCAGCGCCATAGGGACGGAGCGGGCCTACGAGCAGTACTTC; cdr3_aa: CSAIGTERAYEQYF
j_call: TRBJ2-6; clone_size: many; d_call: NA; v_call: TRBV4-3; cdr3_nt: TGCGCCAGCAGCCGTGGCCAAGGCTCTGGGGCCAACGTCCTGACTTTC; cdr3_aa: CASSRGQGSGANVLTF
j_call: TRBJ2-7; clone_size: NA; d_call: NA; v_call: TRBV21-1; cdr3_nt: TGTGCCAGCAGCAATACCTTTAGCGCAATTGATTCCTACGAGCAGTACTTC; cdr3_aa: CASSNTFSAIDSYEQYF
j_call: TRBJ2-3; clone_size: NA; d_call: NA; v_call: TRBV29-1; cdr3_nt: TGCAGCGTTGGGGGGACAGATACGCAGTATTTT; cdr3_aa: CSVGGTDTQYF
j_call: TRBJ2-7; clone_size: NA; d_call: TRBD2; v_call: TRBV7-6; cdr3_nt: TGTGCCAGCAGCGAAGACCCCCTACTAGCGGGAGGATACTACGAGCAGTACTTC; cdr3_aa: CASSEDPLLAGGYYEQYF
j_call: TRBJ2-2; clone_size: NA; d_call: TRBD2; v_call: TRBV4-1; cdr3_nt: TGCGCCAGCAGCCAAGGACGGCTAGCGGGAACCGGGGAGCTGTTTTTT; cdr3_aa: CASSQGRLAGTGELFF
j_call: TRBJ2-7; clone_size: NA; d_call: TRBD2; v_call: TRBV27; cdr3_nt: TGTGCCAGCAGGCTGTTAGCGGGGCGCTCCTACGAGCAGTACTTC; cdr3_aa: CASRLLAGRSYEQYF
j_call: TRBJ2-7; clone_size: NA; d_call: NA; v_call: TRBV19; cdr3_nt: TGTGCCAGCTCGAGGGGCTACGAGCAGTACTTC; cdr3_aa: CASSRGYEQYF
j_call: TRBJ1-3; clone_size: NA; d_call: NA; v_call: TRBV29-1; cdr3_nt: TGCAGCGTTGTGGGGGGGGGTGCCGGTGCTGGAAACACCATATATTTT; cdr3_aa: CSVVGGGAGAGNTIYF
j_call: TRBJ2-2; clone_size: NA; d_call: TRBD2; v_call: TRBV5-1; cdr3_nt: TGCGCCAGCAGCTTCGGGACTAGCGGGATGACCGGGGAGCTGTTTTTT; cdr3_aa: CASSFGTSGMTGELFF
j_call: TRBJ1-1; clone_size: NA; d_call: NA; v_call: TRBV30; cdr3_nt: TGTGCCTGGACGAAAACCATGGGGGACACTGAAGCTTTCTTT; cdr3_aa: CAWTKTMGDTEAFF
j_call: TRBJ1-1; clone_size: NA; d_call: NA; v_call: TRBV28; cdr3_nt: TGTGCCAGCAGGCTATCTTTAGGGCCCACTGAAGCTTTCTTT; cdr3_aa: CASRLSLGPTEAFF
j_call: TRBJ2-7; clone_size: NA; d_call: NA; v_call: TRBV19; cdr3_nt: TGTGCCAGTAGTATCAGGGACCCCTACGAGCAGTACTTC; cdr3_aa: CASSIRDPYEQYF
j_call: TRBJ1-3; clone_size: few; d_call: NA; v_call: TRBV9; cdr3_nt: TGTGCCAGCAGCTTCAGGGGAACTGGAAACACCATATATTTT; cdr3_aa: CASSFRGTGNTIYF
j_call: TRBJ2-2; clone_size: NA; d_call: NA; v_call: TRBV11-2; cdr3_nt: TGTGCCAGCAGCTTAGACGGGGCGGTGATCACCGGGGAGCTGTTTTTT; cdr3_aa: CASSLDGAVITGELFF
j_call: TRBJ2-7; clone_size: NA; d_call: NA; v_call: TRBV30; cdr3_nt: TGTGCCTGGAGTGTACGGTACGAGCAGTACTTC; cdr3_aa: CAWSVRYEQYF
j_call: TRBJ2-5; clone_size: few; d_call: NA; v_call: TRBV7-9; cdr3_nt: TGTGCCAGCAGCTGGGAGGCAGAGACCCAGTACTTC; cdr3_aa: CASSWEAETQYF
j_call: TRBJ1-4; clone_size: NA; d_call: TRBD1; v_call: TRBV4-2; cdr3_nt: TGTGCCAGCAGCCAACTAGGTCCGCAGGGGGGATGGGAAAAACTGTTTTTT; cdr3_aa: CASSQLGPQGGWEKLFF
j_call: TRBJ2-1; clone_size: NA; d_call: NA; v_call: TRBV7-9; cdr3_nt: TGTGCCAGCAGCTTATCGCTGGCAGGCAATGAGCAGTTCTTC; cdr3_aa: CASSLSLAGNEQFF
j_call: TRBJ2-7; clone_size: NA; d_call: NA; v_call: TRBV2; cdr3_nt: TGTGCCAGCAGGGTTACCTACGAGCAGTACTTC; cdr3_aa: CASRVTYEQYF
j_call: TRBJ1-4; clone_size: NA; d_call: NA; v_call: TRBV4-1; cdr3_nt: TGCGCCAGCAGCCAAGGGGCTGCCCTAAGGGAAAAACTGTTTTTT; cdr3_aa: CASSQGAALREKLFF
j_call: TRBJ2-1; clone_size: NA; d_call: TRBD2; v_call: TRBV9; cdr3_nt: TGTGCCAGCAGCGTTATTATGGGGGGGAAGATCTACAATGAGCAGTTCTTC; cdr3_aa: CASSVIMGGKIYNEQFF
j_call: TRBJ2-3; clone_size: NA; d_call: TRBD2; v_call: TRBV5-1; cdr3_nt: TGCGCCAGCAGCCCGGTAGCGGGAGGCGTCACAGATACGCAGTATTTT; cdr3_aa: CASSPVAGGVTDTQYF
j_call: TRBJ2-1; clone_size: NA; d_call: NA; v_call: TRBV5-5; cdr3_nt: TGTGCCAGCAGCCAGCGACAGGCCAATGAGCAGTTCTTC; cdr3_aa: CASSQRQANEQFF
j_call: TRBJ1-1; clone_size: few; d_call: TRBD1; v_call: TRBV6-4; cdr3_nt: TGTGCCAGCAGTGAACAGGGGGCATCTGAAGCTTTCTTT; cdr3_aa: CASSEQGASEAFF
j_call: TRBJ1-4; clone_size: NA; d_call: NA; v_call: TRBV11-2; cdr3_nt: TGTGCCAGCAGTATCACCGCAACTAATGAAAAACTGTTTTTT; cdr3_aa: CASSITATNEKLFF
j_call: TRBJ2-1; clone_size: few; d_call: TRBD2; v_call: TRBV2; cdr3_nt: TGTGCCAGCAGAGAAGGGACTAGCGGGGGGAGTGAGCAGTTCTTC; cdr3_aa: CASREGTSGGSEQFF
j_call: TRBJ1-1; clone_size: NA; d_call: NA; v_call: TRBV6-1; cdr3_nt: TGTGCCAGCAGTGAAATCGGGGTAACGTCTGAAGCTTTCTTT; cdr3_aa: CASSEIGVTSEAFF
j_call: TRBJ2-5; clone_size: NA; d_call: NA; v_call: TRBV5-6; cdr3_nt: TGTGCCAGCAGCCCAGTCCAGGCGGAGACCCAGTACTTC; cdr3_aa: CASSPVQAETQYF
j_call: TRBJ2-3; clone_size: once; d_call: NA; v_call: TRBV10-3; cdr3_nt: TGTGCCATCAGTGGACAGGGGAGGGTCACAGATACGCAGTATTTT; cdr3_aa: CAISGQGRVTDTQYF
j_call: TRBJ2-3; clone_size: NA; d_call: NA; v_call: TRBV27; cdr3_nt: TGTGCCAGCAGTTCATGGAGTAGCACAGATACGCAGTATTTT; cdr3_aa: CASSSWSSTDTQYF
j_call: TRBJ2-6; clone_size: NA; d_call: NA; v_call: TRBV7-3; cdr3_nt: TGTGCCAGCAGCTTAGAATCCTCTGGGGCCAACGTCCTGACTTTC; cdr3_aa: CASSLESSGANVLTF